The entry below describes one T cell receptor (beta chain). This entry is derived from a study of blood T cell repertoires in COVID-19. Background on the study: Samples of COVID-19 (acute and convalescent) were obtained from the United States, Italy and Spain. T cells, B-cell-depleted T cells, or PBMCs provided the cDNA or gDNA that served as material.

Methods used by the authors: Nucleated cell counts were estimated from reference gene primer amplification. The table came from immunoSEQ multiplex PCR; TCRdb's copy has only in-frame clones and leaves some out. The V and J calls and clone size were taken over from that table, and D and trimming were inferred from the DNA. The sample has over 100,000 clones, around 80% seen once. The sequence was collected from a man aged 55-75 years with active or convalescent COVID-19. The sample comprised peripheral blood.

The CDR3 sequence is CASSVRGRYDNEQFF. Here the CDR3 DNA reads TGTGCCAGCAGCGTCCGCGGGAGGTACGACAATGAGCAGTTCTTC. V is TRBV9 and J is TRBJ2-1; 8 bases line up with TRBD2. The V gene end was trimmed by 2 bases and the J gene end by 5 bases; junction bases not matched to a gene: 6. Germline loops: CDR1 SGDLS, CDR2 YYNGEE. This CDR3 contains 15 residues.